A single sample gave rise to the 32 T cell receptor beta chains below, sequenced in a study of tumor and adjacent non-tumor tissue in lung cancer. The template was RNA from unsorted bulk tissue. The normal lung tissue was taken more than 3 cm from the tumor edge. A modified ARM-PCR protocol with three rounds of nested PCR amplified TCRbeta. Via MiXCR, TCRdb re-called the multiplex PCR reads, giving one row per CDR3 protein. The sample consists of over 100,000 distinct CDR3 sequences, 60% to 70% of them appearing once. Sequenced input: distant non-tumor lung tissue. The source is a man in his 60s with non-small cell lung cancer.

The chain is built from TRBV5-6 and TRBJ2-2, with D uncertain. Germline V gene sequence: CDR1 SGHDT, CDR2 YYEEEE. The ends were cut back, 5 bases at V and 4 bases at J, with 12 bases in the middle. This CDR3 is built from 14 residues. The CDR3 DNA is TGTGCCAGCAGGGAGATAGGGCGCACCGGGGAGCTGTTTTTT. It yields the protein CASREIGRTGELFF.

Comments on this clonotype: This may come from a read error, since a much larger clone is one base off. The chain carries TRBV2 and TRBJ2-3; TRBD1 or TRBD2 may be the D gene (5 bases each). Trimming cost V 9 bases and J 0 bases, with 13 bases left between them. Germline CDR1 SNHLY, CDR2 FYNNEI. CDR3 length: 14 amino acids. The CDR3 coding sequence is TGTGCCAGACGGGACCCCGCTAGCACAGATACGCAGTATTTT. Translation gives CARRDPASTDTQYF.

The chain combines TRBV12-3 or TRBV12-4 with TRBJ2-2, with D tentatively TRBD1 (7 bases). The V gene lost 7 bases and the J gene lost 4 bases, with 10 bases spanning the gap. This CDR3 has 13 residues. CDR3 DNA: TGTGCCAGCAACCAGGGGGGCACCGGGGAGCTGTTTTTT. It encodes CASNQGGTGELFF.

As concerns this clonotype: Since a much larger clone is just one base distant, this may be a read error. The CDR3 ends on some other residue instead of the conserved phenylalanine or tryptophan, so this is likely a read error. This sequence joins TRBV5-6 and TRBJ2-7; D gene uncertain. V gave up 3 bases and J gave up 0 bases, with 13 bases separating them. Germline loops: CDR1 SGHDT, CDR2 YYEEEE. There are 15 residues in the CDR3. The CDR3 DNA reads TGTGCCAGCAGCTCCCCGGCAATTAACTCCTACGAGCAGTACTCC. It is translated as CASSSPAINSYEQYS.

Remarks on this clonotype: The missing conserved phenylalanine or tryptophan at the end of this CDR3 makes a read error likely. V and J are TRBV7-8 and TRBJ2-2, with D perhaps TRBD2 (5 bases). Germline V CDR1 and CDR2: SGHVS, FQNEAQ. Trimming took 7 bases from V and 4 from J, leaving 13 bases between them. This CDR3 comprises 14 residues. The CDR3 sequence is CASMSGTCTGELFL. The CDR3 DNA sequence: TGTGCCAGCATGTCGGGAACGTGCACCGGGGAGCTGTTTCTT.

This sequence joins TRBV7-9 and TRBJ2-5; D not certain. Germline V lookup: CDR1 SEHNR, CDR2 FQNEAQ (reference sequence). The CDR3 runs 11 residues. Trimming removed 0 bases at V and 5 bases at J, with 1 base between. CDR3 loop: CASSLAETQYF. The CDR3 DNA follows: TGTGCCAGCAGCTTAGCCGAGACCCAGTACTTC.

There are many counts of this clonotype. This sequence joins TRBV11-2 and TRBJ1-1; D is ambiguous. The CDR3 is 13 residues long. Between the trimmed V and J ends, which lost 5 bases and 0 bases, there was a span of 7 bases. Germline-derived CDR1 and CDR2 are SGHAT and FQNNGV. The CDR3 here is CASSAQMNTEAFF. The CDR3 region has the DNA TGTGCCAGCAGCGCCCAGATGAACACTGAAGCTTTCTTT.

A word on this clonotype: One end of the junction varies from germline; a read error may be responsible. The CDR3 region is CASIHRGGSETFF. In DNA form, the CDR3 reads TGTGCCAGCATCCACAGGGGGGGAAGTGAAACTTTCTTT. J is TRBJ1-1 and V is TRBV6-5; 8 bases fit TRBD1. Germline CDR1 reads MNHEY; CDR2 reads SVGAGI. CDR3 size: 13 residues.

For this clonotype: One end of the junction does not line up with germline, which may come from a read error. The rearrangement links TRBV11-3 to TRBJ2-3, with TRBD1 as a possible D gene (5 bases). The CDR3 extends over 14 amino acids. Germline V CDR1 and CDR2: SGHNT, YENEEA. This CDR3 is CASSLVQDGDTRYF. In DNA form, the CDR3 reads TGTGCCAGCAGCTTAGTACAGGATGGTGATACGCGGTATTTT.

A word on this clonotype: Being one base from a much bigger clone, this may be a read error. The V and J genes are TRBV20-1 and TRBJ1-5; TRBD1 aligns across 7 bases. The CDR3 length is 14 residues. CDR1 and CDR2 from the germline V gene are DFQATT and SNEGSKA (reference sequence). The V segment lost 5 bases and the J segment 4 bases; nucleotides outside the gene matches: 8. The CDR3 sequence is CSAGVPGGNQPQHF. The CDR3 coding sequence is TGCAGTGCTGGAGTTCCAGGGGGAAATCAGCCCCAGCATTTT.

For this clonotype: With a much larger clone just one base away, this may be a read error. V and J are TRBV12-3 or TRBV12-4 and TRBJ2-2; 7 bases fit TRBD2. The CDR3 is 15 amino acids. CDR3 nucleotides: TGTGCCTGCAGTTTAGAGGCAGGGAGGGTCGGGGAGCTGTTTTTT. Protein sequence: CACSLEAGRVGELFF.

This clonotype was observed a handful of times. The chain recombines TRBV5-1 with TRBJ1-3; D remains unclear. V lost 3 bases and J 4 bases, leaving 11 bases between the germline ends. This CDR3 is 14 amino acids long. Germline V lookup: CDR1 SGHRS, CDR2 YFSETQ. The CDR3 protein is CASSSGIAGNTIYF. CDR3 coding DNA: TGCGCCAGCAGCTCCGGGATAGCAGGAAACACCATATATTTT.

Regarding this clonotype: The junction departs from the called germline gene at one end, perhaps through a read error. The CDR3 here is CTSSLDSGNTGEQFF. CDR3 bases: TGTACCAGCAGCTTAGATAGCGGAAACACCGGGGAGCAGTTTTTT. The rearrangement links TRBV7-9 to TRBJ2-2; TRBD2 is a possible D gene (6 bases). The V gene's germline CDR1 is SEHNR and CDR2 FQNEAQ (reference sequence). There are 15 residues in the CDR3.

As concerns this clonotype: One end of the junction does not line up with germline, which may come from a read error. The chain is built from TRBV7-2 and TRBJ2-3, with 7 bases lining up with TRBD1. The CDR3 length is 13 residues. Germline-derived CDR1 and CDR2 are SGHTA and FQGNSA. CDR3 DNA: TGTGCCAGCAGCTCGACAGGGAAGGATACGCGGTATTTT. Protein product: CASSSTGKDTRYF.

With respect to this clonotype: Germline and junction disagree at one end, which may indicate a read error. The chain combines TRBV12-3 or TRBV12-4 with TRBJ2-1; D unclear. The CDR3 is made up of 14 amino acids. The CDR3 bases are TGTGCCAGCAGCTACTGGATTGACAACAATGAGAAGTTCTTC. Amino acid sequence: CASSYWIDNNEKFF.

Points on this clonotype: A junction end diverges from the germline sequence, so it may reflect a read error. The genes are TRBV6-6 and TRBJ1-1; TRBD1 agrees at 9 bases. The CDR3 length is 15 residues. Germline lookup yields CDR1 MNHNY and CDR2 SVGAGI (reference sequence). This CDR3 is CASSSQGALNTEAFF. The CDR3 region has the DNA TGTGCTAGCAGCTCACAGGGGGCATTGAACACTGAAGCTTTCTTT.

This clonotype came up many times. In DNA form, the CDR3 reads TGTGCCAGCAGTAAAATTACAGGGGCCGACACTGAAGCTTTCTTT. The encoded protein is CASSKITGADTEAFF. The chain has TRBV6-1 and TRBJ1-1, with 7 bases lining up with TRBD1. The CDR3 is 15 residues long. CDR1 and CDR2 from the germline V gene are MNHNS and SASEGT. V shed 5 bases, J shed 3 bases, and the junction held 9 bases outside the gene matches.

J is TRBJ1-1 and V is TRBV6-5; perhaps TRBD1 as D (6 bases). The CDR3 loop spans 14 amino acids. Germline V CDR1 and CDR2: MNHEY, SVGAGI. CDR3 amino acids: CTNSPKGGNTEAFF. In nucleotides, the CDR3 is TGTACCAACAGCCCCAAAGGGGGGAACACTGAAGCTTTCTTT.

The chain uses TRBV6-6 and TRBJ1-2; the D gene is possibly TRBD1 (6 bases). Germline values: CDR1 MNHNY, CDR2 SVGAGI (reference sequence). V lost 4 bases and J lost 11, with 20 bases in between. This CDR3 spans 14 amino acids. This chain's CDR3 is CASSSGGSAYEYTF. DNA of the CDR3: TGTGCCAGCAGTTCCGGGGGCAGCGCGTATGAGTACACCTTC.

This clonotype has at least ten counts. V and J are TRBV6-2 or TRBV6-3 and TRBJ2-2, with unresolved D. The CDR3 sequence is 12 residues long. The V gene lost 7 bases and the J gene lost 4 bases, with 7 bases spanning the gap. Germline CDR1 reads MNHEY; CDR2 reads SVGEGT. The CDR3 spells CASKDPTGELFF. The CDR3 DNA reads TGTGCCAGCAAGGATCCCACCGGGGAGCTGTTTTTT.

This clonotype was detected a few times. This may arise from a read error, as a much more abundant clone is one base away. The chain recombines TRBV6-1 with TRBJ2-1; perhaps D is TRBD1 or TRBD2 (5 bases each). From germline, CDR1 is MNHNS and CDR2 SASEGT. The germline V and J ends were trimmed by 9 bases and 7 bases, with 13 bases remaining between them. This CDR3 spans 12 amino acids. In DNA, the CDR3 is TGTGCCAGTGCGTGGGACCCAAATGAGCAGTTCTTC. This gives the protein CASAWDPNEQFF.

Sample share makes this clonotype medium-sized. V is TRBV11-3 and J is TRBJ1-1; no clear D. The CDR3 sequence is 15 residues long. Trimming removed 0 bases at V and 1 base at J, with 9 bases between. The germline V gene encodes CDR1 SGHNT and CDR2 YENEEA. In DNA form, the CDR3 reads TGTGCCAGCAGCTTAGATCGCCTGGGGAACACTGAAGCTTTCTTT. Protein sequence: CASSLDRLGNTEAFF.

In regard to this clonotype: A much larger clone lies a single base off, so this may be a read error. This chain joins TRBV7-2 and TRBJ2-1, with D tentatively TRBD2 (6 bases). The CDR3 is 15 residues long. The germline V gene has CDR1 SGHTA and CDR2 FQGNSA. The V end was cut by 5 bases, the J end by 0 bases, with 11 bases between. The DNA of the CDR3 is TGTGCCAGCAGCCCACGGGGGAACTCCTACAATGAGCAGTTCTTC. This gives the protein CASSPRGNSYNEQFF.

The rearrangement links TRBV5-1 to TRBJ2-7; D remains ambiguous. Germline V CDR1 and CDR2: SGHRS, YFSETQ. The ends were cut back, 6 bases at V and 4 bases at J, with 23 bases in the middle. This CDR3 spans 16 amino acids. This chain's CDR3 is CASNPPTGAGFYEQYF. The CDR3 DNA is TGCGCCAGCAACCCCCCAACCGGAGCAGGATTTTACGAGCAGTACTTC. Based on the CDR3 plus reference TRBV5-1 and TRBJ2-7, the full variable domain is KAGVTQTPRYLIKTRGQQVTLSCSPISGHRSVSWYQQTPGQGLQFLFEYFSETQRNKGNFPGRFSGRQFSNSRSEMNVSTLELGDSALYLCASNPPTGAGFYEQYFGPGTRLTVT.

On this clonotype: A read error may produce the germline difference seen at one junction end. V usage is TRBV4-2 and J usage is TRBJ1-5, with D hard to call. CDR1 is LGHNA and CDR2 is YNFKEQ in the germline V gene. The CDR3 loop spans 13 amino acids. The CDR3 loop reads CASSQGEIQPQHF. Here the CDR3 DNA reads TGTGCCAGCAGCCAAGGTGAGATTCAGCCTCAGCATTTT.

This clonotype has at least ten counts. The chain joins TRBV28 to TRBJ1-1; TRBD1 is a possible D gene (6 bases). This CDR3 is built from 12 residues. Germline values: CDR1 MDHEN, CDR2 SYDVKM. The V and J ends lost 5 bases and 6 bases respectively, with 10 bases between them. CDR3 residues: CASSAQGPEAFF. The CDR3, as DNA: TGTGCCAGCAGTGCTCAGGGGCCTGAAGCTTTCTTT.

This chain connects TRBV5-1 to TRBJ2-7; 9 nucleotides agree with TRBD2. V trimming: 7 bases; J trimming: 6 bases; junction bases outside the gene matches: 8. This CDR3 is built from 13 residues. CDR1 is SGHRS, CDR2 YFSETQ, per germline. The CDR3 nucleotides are TGCGCCAGCTACTCCGGGACTAGCAGCGAGCAGTACTTC. It yields the protein CASYSGTSSEQYF.

The chain employs TRBV4-2 and TRBJ1-2; TRBD1 is a possible D gene (6 bases). This CDR3 spans 13 amino acids. Per the germline V gene, CDR1 is LGHNA and CDR2 is YNFKEQ. V was clipped by 3 bases and J by 11 bases, with 16 bases between them. Written as DNA, the CDR3 is TGTGCCAGCAGCCATGTGTCAGGGGCTGGTTACACCTTC. This encodes CASSHVSGAGYTF.

Points on this clonotype: At one boundary the junction diverges from the germline segment, which might be a read error. The V gene is TRBV4-1, the J gene TRBJ2-1; D may be TRBD1 (5 bases). The J call may be faulty, since TRBJ2-7 better matches the DNA end. The germline V gene encodes CDR1 MGHRA and CDR2 YSYEKL. The CDR3 has 16 residues. The CDR3 region has the DNA TGCGCCAGTAGCCAAGTTGAAGGGCGAACGGACAACGAGCAGTACTTC. Amino acids: CASSQVEGRTDNEQYF.

A note on this clonotype: One junction end disagrees with the germline gene, perhaps due to a read error. This chain uses TRBV11-1 with TRBJ2-1; a possible D gene is TRBD2 (7 bases). This CDR3 region has 15 residues. Germline CDR1 SGHAT, CDR2 FQDESV (reference sequence). This CDR3 is CASSLGGQGHNELFF. DNA of the CDR3: TGTGCCAGCAGCCTCGGGGGGCAGGGACACAATGAGCTGTTCTTT.

Concerning this clonotype itself: No conserved phenylalanine or tryptophan ends this CDR3, so it is likely a read error. This chain uses TRBV7-9 with TRBJ2-1, with TRBD2 matching over 8 bases. Losses at the gene ends were 3 bases for V and 9 bases for J; bases not matched to a gene: 7. From germline, CDR1 is SEHNR and CDR2 FQNEAQ (reference sequence). CDR3 size: 14 residues. This CDR3 reads CASSFSREDPEQFL. For the CDR3, the DNA is TGTGCCAGCAGCTTCTCGCGGGAGGACCCTGAGCAGTTCCTC.

This chain links TRBV29-1 with TRBJ1-1, with D maybe TRBD1 (5 bases). CDR1 SQVTM and CDR2 ANQGSEA come from the germline V gene. The V and J ends lost 7 bases and 11 bases respectively, with 26 bases between them. The CDR3 consists of 14 residues. DNA of the CDR3: TGCAGCGCCCGAGTGGAGGGGCGGGGGGATGACGCTTTCTTT. Protein sequence: CSARVEGRGDDAFF.